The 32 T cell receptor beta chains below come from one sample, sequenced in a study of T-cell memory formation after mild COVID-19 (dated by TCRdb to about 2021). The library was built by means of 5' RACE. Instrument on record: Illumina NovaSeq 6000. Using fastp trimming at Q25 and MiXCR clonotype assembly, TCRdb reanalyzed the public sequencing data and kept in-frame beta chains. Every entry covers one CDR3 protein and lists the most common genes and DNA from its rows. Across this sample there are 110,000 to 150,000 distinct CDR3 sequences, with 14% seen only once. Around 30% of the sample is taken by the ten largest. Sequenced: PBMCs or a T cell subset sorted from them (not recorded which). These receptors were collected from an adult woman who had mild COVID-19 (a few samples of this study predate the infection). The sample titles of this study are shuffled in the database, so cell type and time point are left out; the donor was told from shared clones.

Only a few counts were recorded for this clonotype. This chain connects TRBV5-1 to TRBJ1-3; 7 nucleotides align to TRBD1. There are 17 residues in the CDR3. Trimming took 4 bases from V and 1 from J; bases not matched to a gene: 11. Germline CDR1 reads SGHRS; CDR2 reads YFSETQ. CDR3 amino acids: CASSGQGDLASGNTIYF. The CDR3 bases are TGCGCCAGCAGCGGCCAGGGGGATCTAGCTTCTGGAAACACCATATATTTT. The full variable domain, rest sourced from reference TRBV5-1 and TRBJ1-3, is KAGVTQTPRYLIKTRGQQVTLSCSPISGHRSVSWYQQTPGQGLQFLFEYFSETQRNKGNFPGRFSGRQFSNSRSEMNVSTLELGDSALYLCASSGQGDLASGNTIYFGEGSWLTVV.

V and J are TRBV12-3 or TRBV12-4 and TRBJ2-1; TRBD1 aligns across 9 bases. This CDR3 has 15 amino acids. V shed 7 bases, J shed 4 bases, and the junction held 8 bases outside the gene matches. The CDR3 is CASTTGGGGYNEQFF. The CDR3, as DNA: TGTGCCAGCACGACAGGGGGAGGGGGATACAATGAGCAGTTCTTC.

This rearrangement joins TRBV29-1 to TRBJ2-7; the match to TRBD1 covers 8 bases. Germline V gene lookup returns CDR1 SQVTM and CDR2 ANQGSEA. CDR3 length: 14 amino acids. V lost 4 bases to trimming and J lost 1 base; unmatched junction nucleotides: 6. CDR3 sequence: CSVVVRTGSYEQYF. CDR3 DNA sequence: TGCAGCGTTGTAGTCAGGACAGGGTCCTACGAGCAGTACTTC.

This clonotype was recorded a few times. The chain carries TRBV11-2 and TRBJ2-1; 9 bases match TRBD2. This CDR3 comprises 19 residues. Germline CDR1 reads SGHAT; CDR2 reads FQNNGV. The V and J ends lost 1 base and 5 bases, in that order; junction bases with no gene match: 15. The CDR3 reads CASSLVGWYVAGDDNEQFF. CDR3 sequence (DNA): TGTGCCAGCAGCTTAGTAGGGTGGTATGTAGCGGGAGACGACAATGAGCAGTTCTTC.

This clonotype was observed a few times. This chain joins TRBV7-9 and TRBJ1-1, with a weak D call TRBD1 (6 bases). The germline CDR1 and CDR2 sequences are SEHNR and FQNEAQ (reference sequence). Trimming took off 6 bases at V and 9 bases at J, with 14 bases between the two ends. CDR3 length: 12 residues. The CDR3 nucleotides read TGTGCCAGCAGGCAGGGTACAGGGAAAGCTTTCTTT. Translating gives CASRQGTGKAFF.

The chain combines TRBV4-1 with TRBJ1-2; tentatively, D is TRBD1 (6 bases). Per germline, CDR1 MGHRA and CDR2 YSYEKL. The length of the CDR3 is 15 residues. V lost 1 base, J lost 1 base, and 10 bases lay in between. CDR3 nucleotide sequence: TGCGCCAGCAGCCAAGGGACAGCCTTTAACTATGGCTACACCTTC. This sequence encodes CASSQGTAFNYGYTF.

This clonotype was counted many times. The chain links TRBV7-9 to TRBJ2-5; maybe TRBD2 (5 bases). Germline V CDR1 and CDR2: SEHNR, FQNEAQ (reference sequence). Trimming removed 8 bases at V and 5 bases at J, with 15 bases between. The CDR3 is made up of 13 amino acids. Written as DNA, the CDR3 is TGTGCCAGCGAAATGGGAGTATTGGAGACCCAGTACTTC. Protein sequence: CASEMGVLETQYF.

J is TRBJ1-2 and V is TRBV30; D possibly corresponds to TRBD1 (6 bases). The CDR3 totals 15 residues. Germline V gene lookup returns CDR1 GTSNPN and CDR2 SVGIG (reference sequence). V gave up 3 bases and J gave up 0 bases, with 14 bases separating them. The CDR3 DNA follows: TGTGCCTGGAGCACAGGGTTAGTGGCTAACTATGGCTACACCTTC. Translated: CAWSTGLVANYGYTF.

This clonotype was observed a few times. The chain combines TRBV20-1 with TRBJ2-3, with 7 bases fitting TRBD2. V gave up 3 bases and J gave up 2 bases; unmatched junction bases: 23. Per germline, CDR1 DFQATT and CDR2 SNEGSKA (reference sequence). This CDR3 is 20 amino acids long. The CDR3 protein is CSASGPETLGLDHLTDTQYF. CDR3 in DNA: TGCAGTGCTAGCGGTCCAGAAACACTCGGACTAGATCATCTCACAGATACGCAGTATTTT.

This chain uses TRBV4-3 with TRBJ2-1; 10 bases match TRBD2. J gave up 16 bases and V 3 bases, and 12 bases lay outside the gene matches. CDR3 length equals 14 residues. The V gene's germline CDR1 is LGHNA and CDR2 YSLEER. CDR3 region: CASSQGSLAGGEFF. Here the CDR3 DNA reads TGCGCCAGCAGCCAGGGGAGCTTAGCGGGAGGAGAATTCTTC.

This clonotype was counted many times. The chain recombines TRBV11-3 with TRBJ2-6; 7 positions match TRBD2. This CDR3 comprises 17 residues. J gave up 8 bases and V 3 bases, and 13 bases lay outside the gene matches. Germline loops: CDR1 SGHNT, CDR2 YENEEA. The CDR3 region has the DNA TGTGCCAGCAGCTTTTCGGGGGGTTATTCGGAAACCAACGTCCTGACTTTC. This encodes CASSFSGGYSETNVLTF.

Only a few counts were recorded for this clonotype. This CDR3 reads CASSDRTDPYGYTF. CDR3 coding DNA: TGTGCCAGCAGTGACAGAACCGATCCCTATGGCTACACCTTC. This chain links TRBV12-3 or TRBV12-4 with TRBJ1-2, with D maybe TRBD1 (5 bases). Trimming took 5 bases from V and 4 from J, leaving 14 bases between them. CDR3 length: 14 residues.

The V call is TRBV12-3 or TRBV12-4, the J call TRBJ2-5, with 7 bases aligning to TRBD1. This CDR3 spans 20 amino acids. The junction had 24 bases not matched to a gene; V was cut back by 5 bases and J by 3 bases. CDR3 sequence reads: CASSLSPTRQGRGQEETQYF. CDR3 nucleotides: TGTGCCAGCAGTCTTAGCCCCACTAGACAGGGTAGGGGCCAAGAAGAGACCCAGTACTTC.

The CDR3: CASSYSGTPATGTGELFF. In DNA, the CDR3 is TGTGCCAGCAGTTACTCAGGGACTCCTGCTACGGGCACCGGGGAGCTGTTTTTT. The chain has TRBV6-5 and TRBJ2-2; D possibly corresponds to TRBD2 (6 bases). Germline V gives CDR1 MNHEY, CDR2 SVGAGI. V dropped 0 bases and J dropped 4 bases, with 18 bases sitting between them. The CDR3 has 18 amino acids.

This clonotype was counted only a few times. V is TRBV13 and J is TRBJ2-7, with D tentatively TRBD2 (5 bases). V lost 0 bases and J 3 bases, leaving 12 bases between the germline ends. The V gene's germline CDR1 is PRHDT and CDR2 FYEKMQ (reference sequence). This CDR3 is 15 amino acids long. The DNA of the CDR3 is TGTGCCAGCAGCTTAGGACGGGAATTAGGCTACGAGCAGTACTTC. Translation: CASSLGRELGYEQYF.

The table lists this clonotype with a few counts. CDR3 sequence: CASSVAGRSDQPQHF. CDR3 in DNA: TGTGCCAGCAGCGTAGCGGGACGAAGTGATCAGCCCCAGCATTTT. The genes are TRBV9 and TRBJ1-5; possibly TRBD1 for D (5 bases). V dropped 0 bases and J dropped 5 bases, with 12 bases sitting between them. The CDR3 totals 15 residues. Germline CDR1 and CDR2: SGDLS and YYNGEE.

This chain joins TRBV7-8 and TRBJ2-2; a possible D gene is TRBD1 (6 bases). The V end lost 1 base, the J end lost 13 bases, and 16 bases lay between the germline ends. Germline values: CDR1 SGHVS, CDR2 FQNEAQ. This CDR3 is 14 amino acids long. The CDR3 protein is CASSLVIQGMRLFF. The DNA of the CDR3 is TGTGCCAGCAGCTTAGTAATACAGGGAATGCGGCTGTTTTTT.

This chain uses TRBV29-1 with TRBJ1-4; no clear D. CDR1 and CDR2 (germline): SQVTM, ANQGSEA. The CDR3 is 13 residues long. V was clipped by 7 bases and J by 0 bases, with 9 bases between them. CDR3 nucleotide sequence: TGCAGCGCCAACGAGGCAACTAATGAAAAACTGTTTTTT. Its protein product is CSANEATNEKLFF.

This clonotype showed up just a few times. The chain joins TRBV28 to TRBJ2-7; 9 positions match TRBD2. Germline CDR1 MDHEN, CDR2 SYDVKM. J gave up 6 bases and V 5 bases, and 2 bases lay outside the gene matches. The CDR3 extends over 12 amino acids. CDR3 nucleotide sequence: TGTGCCAGCAGTGCGGGGGGGGTCGAGCAGTACTTC. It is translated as CASSAGGVEQYF.

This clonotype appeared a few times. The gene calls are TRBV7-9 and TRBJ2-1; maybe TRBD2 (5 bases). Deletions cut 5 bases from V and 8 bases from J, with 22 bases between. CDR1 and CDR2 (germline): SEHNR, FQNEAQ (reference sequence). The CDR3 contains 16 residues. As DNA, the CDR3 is TGTGCCAGCAGCCCCTTGGTGAGGGAAAAAGGCGATGAGCAGTTCTTC. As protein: CASSPLVREKGDEQFF.

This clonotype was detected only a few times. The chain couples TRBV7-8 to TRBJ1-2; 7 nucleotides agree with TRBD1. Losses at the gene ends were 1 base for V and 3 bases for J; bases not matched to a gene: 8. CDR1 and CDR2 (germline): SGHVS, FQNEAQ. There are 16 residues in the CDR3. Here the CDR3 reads CASSLVGPGGDYGYTF. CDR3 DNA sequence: TGTGCCAGCAGCTTAGTGGGCCCAGGGGGAGACTATGGCTACACCTTC.

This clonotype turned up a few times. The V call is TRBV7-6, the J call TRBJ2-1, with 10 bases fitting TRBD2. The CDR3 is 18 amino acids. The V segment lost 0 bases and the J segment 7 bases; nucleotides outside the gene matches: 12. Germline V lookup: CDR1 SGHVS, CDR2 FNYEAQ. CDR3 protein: CASSLADSVLAGANEQFF. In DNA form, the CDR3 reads TGTGCCAGCAGCTTAGCGGATAGTGTTCTAGCGGGGGCTAATGAGCAGTTCTTC.

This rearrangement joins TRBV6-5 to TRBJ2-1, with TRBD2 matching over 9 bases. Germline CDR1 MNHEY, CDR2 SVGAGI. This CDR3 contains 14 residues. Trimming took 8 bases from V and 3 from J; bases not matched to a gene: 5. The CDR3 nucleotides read TGTGCCAGCGGTAGGCGGGGGGGCTACAATGAGCAGTTCTTC. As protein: CASGRRGGYNEQFF.

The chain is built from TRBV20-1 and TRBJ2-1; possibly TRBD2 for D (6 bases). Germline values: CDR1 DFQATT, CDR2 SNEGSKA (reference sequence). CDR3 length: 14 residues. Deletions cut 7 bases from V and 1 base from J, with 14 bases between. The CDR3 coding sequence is TGCAGTGTTTGGGACTCTACTTCCTACAATGAGCAGTTCTTC. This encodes CSVWDSTSYNEQFF.

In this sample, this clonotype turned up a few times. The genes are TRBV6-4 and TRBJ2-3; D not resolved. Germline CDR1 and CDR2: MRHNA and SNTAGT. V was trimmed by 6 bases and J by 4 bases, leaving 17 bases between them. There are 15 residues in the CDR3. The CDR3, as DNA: TGTGCCAGCAGCCCCCGCCGTTTCGACGCAGATACGCAGTATTTT. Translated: CASSPRRFDADTQYF.

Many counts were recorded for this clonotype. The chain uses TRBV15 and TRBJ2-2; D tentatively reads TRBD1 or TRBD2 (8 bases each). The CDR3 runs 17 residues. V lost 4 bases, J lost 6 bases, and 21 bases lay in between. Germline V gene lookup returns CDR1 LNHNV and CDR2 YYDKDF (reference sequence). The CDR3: CATSTQTGVGRAGELFF. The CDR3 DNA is TGTGCCACCAGCACTCAGACAGGGGTCGGGAGGGCCGGGGAGCTGTTTTTT.

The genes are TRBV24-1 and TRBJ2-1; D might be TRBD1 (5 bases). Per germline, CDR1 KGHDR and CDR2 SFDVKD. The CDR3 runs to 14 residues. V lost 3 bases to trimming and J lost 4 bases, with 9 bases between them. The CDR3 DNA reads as TGTGCCACCAGTGATATGACAGCTTACAATGAGCAGTTCTTC. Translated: CATSDMTAYNEQFF.

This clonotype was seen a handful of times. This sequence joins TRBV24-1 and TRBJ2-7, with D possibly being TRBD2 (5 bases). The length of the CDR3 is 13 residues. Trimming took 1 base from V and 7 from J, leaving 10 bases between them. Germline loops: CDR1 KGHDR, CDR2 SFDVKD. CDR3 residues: CATSDLRGSEQYF. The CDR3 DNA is TGTGCCACCAGTGATTTACGGGGAAGTGAGCAGTACTTC.

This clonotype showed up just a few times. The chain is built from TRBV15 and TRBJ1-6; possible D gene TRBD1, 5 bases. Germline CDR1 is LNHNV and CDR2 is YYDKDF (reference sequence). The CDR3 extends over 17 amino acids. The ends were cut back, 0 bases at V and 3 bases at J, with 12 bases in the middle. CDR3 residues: CATSRDVQQVYNSPLHF. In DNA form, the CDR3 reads TGTGCCACCAGCAGAGATGTGCAACAGGTCTATAATTCACCCCTCCACTTT.

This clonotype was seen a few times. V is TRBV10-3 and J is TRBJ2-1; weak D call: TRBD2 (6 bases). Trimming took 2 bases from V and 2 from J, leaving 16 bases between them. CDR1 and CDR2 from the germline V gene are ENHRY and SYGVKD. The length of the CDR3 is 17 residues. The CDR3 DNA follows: TGTGCCATCAGTGAGGGCCGGGGGAGCGGTACCTACAATGAGCAGTTCTTC. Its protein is CAISEGRGSGTYNEQFF.

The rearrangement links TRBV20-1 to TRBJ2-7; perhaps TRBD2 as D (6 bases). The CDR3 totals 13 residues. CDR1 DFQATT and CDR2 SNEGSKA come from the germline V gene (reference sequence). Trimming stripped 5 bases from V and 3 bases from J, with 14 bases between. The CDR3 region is CSALRTISYEQYF. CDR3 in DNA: TGCAGTGCTCTGCGGACTATCAGCTACGAGCAGTACTTC.

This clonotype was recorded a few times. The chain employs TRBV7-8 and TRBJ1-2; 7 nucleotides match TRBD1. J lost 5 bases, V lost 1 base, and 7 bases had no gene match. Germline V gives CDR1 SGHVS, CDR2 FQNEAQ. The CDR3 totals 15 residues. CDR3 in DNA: TGTGCCAGCAGCTTAGGACAGGGCCTACTTTATGGCTACACCTTC. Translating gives CASSLGQGLLYGYTF.